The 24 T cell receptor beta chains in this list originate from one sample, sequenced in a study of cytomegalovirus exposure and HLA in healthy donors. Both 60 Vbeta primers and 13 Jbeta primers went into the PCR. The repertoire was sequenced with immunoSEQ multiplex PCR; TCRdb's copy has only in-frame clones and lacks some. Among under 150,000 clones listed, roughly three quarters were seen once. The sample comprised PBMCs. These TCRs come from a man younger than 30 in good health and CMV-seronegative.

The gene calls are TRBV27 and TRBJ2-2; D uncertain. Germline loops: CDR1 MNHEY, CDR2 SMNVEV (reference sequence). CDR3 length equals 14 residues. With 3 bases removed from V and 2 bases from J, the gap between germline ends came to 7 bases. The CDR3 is CASSFSTNTGELFF. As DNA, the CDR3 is TGTGCCAGCAGTTTCTCGACAAACACCGGGGAGCTGTTTTTT.

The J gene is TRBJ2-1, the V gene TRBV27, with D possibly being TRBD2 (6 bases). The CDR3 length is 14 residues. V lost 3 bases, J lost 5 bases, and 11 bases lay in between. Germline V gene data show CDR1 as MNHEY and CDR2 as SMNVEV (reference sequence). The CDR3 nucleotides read TGTGCCAGCAGTTTTATGGGGGGTCACAATGAGCAGTTCTTC. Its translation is CASSFMGGHNEQFF.

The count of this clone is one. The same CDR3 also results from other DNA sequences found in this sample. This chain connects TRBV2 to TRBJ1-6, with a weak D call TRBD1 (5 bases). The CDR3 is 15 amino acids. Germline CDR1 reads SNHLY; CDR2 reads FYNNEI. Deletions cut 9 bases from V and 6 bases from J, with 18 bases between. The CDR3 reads CASTGIFSGNSPLHF. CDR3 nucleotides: TGTGCCAGTACAGGAATCTTTAGTGGTAATTCACCCCTCCACTTT.

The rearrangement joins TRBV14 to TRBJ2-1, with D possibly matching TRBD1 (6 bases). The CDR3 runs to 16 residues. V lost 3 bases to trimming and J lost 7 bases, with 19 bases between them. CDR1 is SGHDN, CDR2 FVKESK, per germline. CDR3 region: CASSHLQGKVGNEQFF. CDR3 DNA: TGTGCCAGCAGCCATCTGCAGGGGAAGGTGGGGAATGAGCAGTTCTTC.

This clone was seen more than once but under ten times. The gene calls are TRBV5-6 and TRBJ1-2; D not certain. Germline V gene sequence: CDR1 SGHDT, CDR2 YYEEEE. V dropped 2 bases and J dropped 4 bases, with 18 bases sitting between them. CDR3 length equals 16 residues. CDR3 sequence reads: CASSFDLGEEVYGYTF. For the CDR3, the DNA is TGTGCCAGCAGCTTTGATCTTGGGGAGGAAGTCTATGGCTACACCTTC.

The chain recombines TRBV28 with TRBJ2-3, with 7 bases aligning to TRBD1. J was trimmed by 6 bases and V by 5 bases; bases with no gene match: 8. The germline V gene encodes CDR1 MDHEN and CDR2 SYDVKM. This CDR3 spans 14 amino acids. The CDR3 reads CASSMRTGPDTQYF. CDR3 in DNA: TGTGCCAGCAGTATGAGGACAGGTCCGGATACGCAGTATTTT.

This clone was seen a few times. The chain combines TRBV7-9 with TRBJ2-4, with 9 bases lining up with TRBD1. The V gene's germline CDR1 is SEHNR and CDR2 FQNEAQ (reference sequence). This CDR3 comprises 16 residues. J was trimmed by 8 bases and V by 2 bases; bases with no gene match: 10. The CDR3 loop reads CASSLMGGTGSDIQYF. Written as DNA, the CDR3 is TGTGCCAGCAGCTTAATGGGTGGGACAGGGAGTGACATTCAGTACTTC.

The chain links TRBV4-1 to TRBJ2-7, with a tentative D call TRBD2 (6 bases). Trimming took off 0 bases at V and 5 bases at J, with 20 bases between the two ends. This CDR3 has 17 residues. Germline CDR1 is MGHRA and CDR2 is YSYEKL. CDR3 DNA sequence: TGCGCCAGCAGCCAAGATGTAACGCGGCGGAGGGCCCACGAGCAGTACGTC. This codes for CASSQDVTRRRAHEQYV.

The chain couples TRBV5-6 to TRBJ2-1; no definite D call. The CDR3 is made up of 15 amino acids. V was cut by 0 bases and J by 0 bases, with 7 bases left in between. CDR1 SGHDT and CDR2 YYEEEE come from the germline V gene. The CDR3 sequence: CASSLVSSSYNEQFF. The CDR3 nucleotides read TGTGCCAGCAGCTTGGTGTCGAGCTCCTACAATGAGCAGTTCTTC.

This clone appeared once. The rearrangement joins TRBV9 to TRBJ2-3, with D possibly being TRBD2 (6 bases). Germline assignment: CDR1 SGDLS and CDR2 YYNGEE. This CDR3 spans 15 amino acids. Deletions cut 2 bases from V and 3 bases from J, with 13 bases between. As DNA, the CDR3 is TGTGCCAGCAGCGTGGGAGGAGCTGGTACAGATACGCAGTATTTT. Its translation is CASSVGGAGTDTQYF.

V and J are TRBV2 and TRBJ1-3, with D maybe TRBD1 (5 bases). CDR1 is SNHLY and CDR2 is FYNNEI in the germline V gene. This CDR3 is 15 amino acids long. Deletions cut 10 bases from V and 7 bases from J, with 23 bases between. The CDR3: CATAERLGAGNTIYF. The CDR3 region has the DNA TGTGCCACCGCAGAAAGGCTCGGAGCAGGGAACACCATATATTTT.

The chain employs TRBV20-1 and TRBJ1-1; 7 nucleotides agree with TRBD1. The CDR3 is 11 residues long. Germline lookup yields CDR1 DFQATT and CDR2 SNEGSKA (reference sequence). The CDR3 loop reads CRGQFDTEAFF. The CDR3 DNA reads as TGCAGGGGACAGTTTGACACTGAAGCTTTCTTT.

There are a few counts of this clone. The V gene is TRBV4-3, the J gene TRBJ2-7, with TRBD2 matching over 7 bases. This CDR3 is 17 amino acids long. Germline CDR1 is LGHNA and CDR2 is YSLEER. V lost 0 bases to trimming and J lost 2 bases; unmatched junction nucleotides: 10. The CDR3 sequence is CASSQDLAGEITYEQYF. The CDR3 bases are TGCGCCAGCAGCCAAGATCTGGCGGGAGAGATTACCTACGAGCAGTACTTC.

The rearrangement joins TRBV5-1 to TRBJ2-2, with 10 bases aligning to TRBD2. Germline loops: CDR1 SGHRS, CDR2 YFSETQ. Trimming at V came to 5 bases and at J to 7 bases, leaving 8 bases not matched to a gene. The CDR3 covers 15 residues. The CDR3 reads CASRKQREGHGELFF. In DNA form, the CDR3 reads TGCGCCAGCAGGAAACAGCGGGAGGGACACGGGGAGCTGTTTTTT.

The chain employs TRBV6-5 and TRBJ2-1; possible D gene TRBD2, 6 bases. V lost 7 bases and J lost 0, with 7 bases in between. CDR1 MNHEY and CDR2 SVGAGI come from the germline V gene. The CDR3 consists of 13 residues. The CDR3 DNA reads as TGTGCCAGCAAAGCGGGCTCCTACAATGAGCAGTTCTTC. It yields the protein CASKAGSYNEQFF.

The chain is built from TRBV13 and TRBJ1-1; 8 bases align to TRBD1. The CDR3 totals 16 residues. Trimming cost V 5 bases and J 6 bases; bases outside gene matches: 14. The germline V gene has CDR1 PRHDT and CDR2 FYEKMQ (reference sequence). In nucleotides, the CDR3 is TGTGCCAGCAGCCCCGTATGGAAGACAGGGGTCCCTGAAGCTTTCTTT. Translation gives CASSPVWKTGVPEAFF.

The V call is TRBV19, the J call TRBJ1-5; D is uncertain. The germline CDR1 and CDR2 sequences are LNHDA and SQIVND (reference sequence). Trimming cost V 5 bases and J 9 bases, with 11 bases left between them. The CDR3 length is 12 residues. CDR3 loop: CASSLTVLPQHF. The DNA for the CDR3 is TGTGCCAGTAGTCTCACGGTCCTGCCCCAGCATTTT.

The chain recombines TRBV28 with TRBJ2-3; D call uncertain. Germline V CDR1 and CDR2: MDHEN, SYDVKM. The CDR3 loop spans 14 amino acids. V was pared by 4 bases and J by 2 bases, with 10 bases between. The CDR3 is CASSYKIHTDTQYF. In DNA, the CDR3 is TGTGCCAGCAGTTACAAAATCCACACAGATACGCAGTATTTT.

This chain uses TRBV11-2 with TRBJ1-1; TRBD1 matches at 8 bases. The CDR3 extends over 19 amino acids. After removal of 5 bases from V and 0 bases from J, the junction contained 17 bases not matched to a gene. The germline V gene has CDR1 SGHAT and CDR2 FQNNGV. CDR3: CASSTTRDRSRGMNTEAFF. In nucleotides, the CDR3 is TGTGCCAGCAGCACAACCCGGGACAGGTCGCGGGGTATGAACACTGAAGCTTTCTTT. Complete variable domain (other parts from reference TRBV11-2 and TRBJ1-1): EAGVAQSPRYKIIEKRQSVAFWCNPISGHATLYWYQQILGQGPKLLIQFQNNGVVDDSQLPKDRFSAERLKGVDSTLKIQPAKLEDSAVYLCASSTTRDRSRGMNTEAFFGQGTRLTVV.

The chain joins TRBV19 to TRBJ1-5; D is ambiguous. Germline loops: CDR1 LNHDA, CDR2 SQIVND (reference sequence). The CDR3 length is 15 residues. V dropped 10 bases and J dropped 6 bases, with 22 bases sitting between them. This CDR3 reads CATQSQAHVGQPQHF. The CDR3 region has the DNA TGTGCCACCCAATCCCAGGCCCATGTGGGTCAGCCCCAGCATTTT.

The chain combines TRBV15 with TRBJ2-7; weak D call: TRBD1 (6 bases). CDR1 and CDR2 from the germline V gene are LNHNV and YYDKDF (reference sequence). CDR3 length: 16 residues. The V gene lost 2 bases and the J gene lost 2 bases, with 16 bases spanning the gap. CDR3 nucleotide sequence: TGTGCCACCAGCAGATCGGCAGGGGCCGTAACCTACGAGCAGTACTTC. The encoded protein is CATSRSAGAVTYEQYF.

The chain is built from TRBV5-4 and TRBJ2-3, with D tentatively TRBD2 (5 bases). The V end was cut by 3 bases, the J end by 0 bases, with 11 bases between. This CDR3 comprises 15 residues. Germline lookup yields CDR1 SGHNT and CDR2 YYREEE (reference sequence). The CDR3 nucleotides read TGTGCCAGCAGCTCGGCGGGCGGGAGCACAGATACGCAGTATTTT. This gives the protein CASSSAGGSTDTQYF.

The CDR3 loop is CASSVSGAGGYNEQFF. The CDR3 nucleotides read TGTGCCAGCAGCGTATCGGGGGCGGGAGGGTACAATGAGCAGTTCTTC. V is TRBV9 and J is TRBJ2-1, with TRBD2 matching 9 bases. Germline CDR1 is SGDLS and CDR2 is YYNGEE. J was trimmed by 4 bases and V by 1 base; bases with no gene match: 6. The CDR3 totals 16 residues. The whole variable domain, filled in from reference TRBV9 and TRBJ2-1, reads DSGVTQTPKHLITATGQRVTLRCSPRSGDLSVYWYQQSLDQGLQFLIQYYNGEERAKGNILERFSAQQFPDLHSELNLSSLELGDSALYFCASSVSGAGGYNEQFFGPGTRLTVL.

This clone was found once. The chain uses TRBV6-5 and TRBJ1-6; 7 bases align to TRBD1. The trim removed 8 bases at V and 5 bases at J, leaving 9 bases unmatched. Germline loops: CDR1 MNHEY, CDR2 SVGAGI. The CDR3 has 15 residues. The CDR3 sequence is CASCRGSADNSPLHF. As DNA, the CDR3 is TGTGCCAGCTGCAGGGGGTCCGCGGATAATTCACCCCTCCACTTT.